Listed here are 17 T cell receptor beta chains from one sample, sequenced in a study of blood T cell repertoires in COVID-19. TCRdb's table, derived via immunoSEQ multiplex PCR, lists solely in-frame clones and lacks some. The sample consists of hundreds of thousands of clones, 75% to 90% of them appearing once. Sequencing was done on a sample of peripheral blood. Receptor source: a woman between 65 and 79 years old with COVID-19, enrolled during active disease.

The chain couples TRBV5-1 to TRBJ1-2, with D perhaps TRBD1 (5 bases). The CDR3 runs to 15 residues. Trimming shortened V by 3 bases and J by 8 bases, and 20 bases separated the two germline ends. From germline, CDR1 is SGHRS and CDR2 YFSETQ. CDR3 nucleotides: TGCGCCAGCAGCTCCGATACCGGCGTCAGGGCGGGCTACACCTTC. It codes for CASSSDTGVRAGYTF. The full variable domain, in which reference TRBV5-1 and TRBJ1-2 provide the parts outside the CDR3, is KAGVTQTPRYLIKTRGQQVTLSCSPISGHRSVSWYQQTPGQGLQFLFEYFSETQRNKGNFPGRFSGRQFSNSRSEMNVSTLELGDSALYLCASSSDTGVRAGYTFGSGTRLTVV.

The chain recombines TRBV5-6 with TRBJ1-2; 12 nucleotides agree with TRBD1. The CDR3 runs to 16 residues. V lost 3 bases, J lost 5 bases, and 8 bases stayed unmatched. CDR1 is SGHDT, CDR2 YYEEEE, per germline. CDR3 residues: CASSSGTGGAYYGYTF. The CDR3 nucleotides read TGTGCCAGCAGCTCCGGGACAGGGGGCGCTTATTATGGCTACACCTTC.

The chain combines TRBV21-1 with TRBJ2-5; TRBD2 is taken as the D call from the table, unchecked against the DNA. TRBV21-1 is flagged as a pseudogene. The length of the CDR3 is 18 residues. For the CDR3, the DNA is TGTGCCAGCAGCCCTGGGACTAGCGGGGGGGTCGCATGGGAGACCCAGTACTTC. Translated: CASSPGTSGGVAWETQYF.

This clone occurred once. This rearrangement joins TRBV12-3 or TRBV12-4 to TRBJ2-5, with 9 positions matching TRBD1. This CDR3 region has 12 residues. J lost 12 bases, V lost 5 bases, and 7 bases had no gene match. CDR3 DNA sequence: TGTGCCAGCAGTCCCCACAGGGGGCATGAGTACTTC. It specifies CASSPHRGHEYF.

Concerning this clone itself: Other DNA sequences in the sample encode the same CDR3. DNA for the CDR3: TGCGCCAGCAGCTTTTCGGGAGAAGAGACCCAGTACTTC. Translating it yields CASSFSGEETQYF. The chain links TRBV5-1 to TRBJ2-5; D might be TRBD2 (6 bases). Trimming shortened V by 2 bases and J by 3 bases, and 8 bases separated the two germline ends. The V gene's germline CDR1 is SGHRS and CDR2 YFSETQ. The CDR3 length is 13 residues.

This clone was seen a handful of times. The chain recombines TRBV29-1 with TRBJ2-5; D is possibly TRBD2 (6 bases). The CDR3 contains 13 residues. The germline V gene encodes CDR1 SQVTM and CDR2 ANQGSEA. V was pared by 4 bases and J by 1 base, with 10 bases between. DNA of the CDR3: TGCAGCGTTGTACGGGGGAGCCAAGAGACCCAGTACTTC. It specifies CSVVRGSQETQYF.

The rearrangement joins TRBV10-2 to TRBJ2-3; 9 bases are shared with TRBD2. Trimming took 4 bases from V and 3 from J; bases not matched to a gene: 2. The CDR3 has 14 residues. From germline, CDR1 is WSHSY and CDR2 SAAADI. CDR3: CASSASGGTDTQYF. The CDR3 DNA sequence: TGCGCCAGCAGTGCAAGCGGGGGGACAGATACGCAGTATTTT.

The chain recombines TRBV19 with TRBJ2-1, with 8 bases matching TRBD2. This CDR3 spans 13 amino acids. The germline CDR1 and CDR2 sequences are LNHDA and SQIVND (reference sequence). With 3 bases clipped from V and 9 bases from J, the junction kept 4 bases outside the gene matches. The CDR3 DNA is TGTGCCAGTAGTATCTTCGCGGGGGGTGAGCAGTTCTTC. Translating it yields CASSIFAGGEQFF.

Here the CDR3 DNA reads TGCGCCAGCAGCTTGGCCCCTGGAGGGGGGGTATTCGAGCAGTACTTC. This encodes CASSLAPGGGVFEQYF. The chain recombines TRBV5-1 with TRBJ2-7; tentative D call: TRBD2 (7 bases). V was pared by 0 bases and J by 6 bases, with 19 bases between. Germline V lookup: CDR1 SGHRS, CDR2 YFSETQ. The CDR3 length is 16 residues.

CDR3 in DNA: TGTGCCAGCAGCAAAGGTGGTTGGGGGCTCCAAGAGACCCAGTACTTC. Protein sequence: CASSKGGWGLQETQYF. V usage is TRBV21-1 and J usage is TRBJ2-5; TRBD1 is the table's D call and was not checked against the DNA. TRBV21-1 has pseudogene status. The CDR3 covers 16 residues.

The V and J genes are TRBV28 and TRBJ1-6; 7 bases fit TRBD1. Per germline, CDR1 MDHEN and CDR2 SYDVKM. Trimming cost V 7 bases and J 2 bases; bases outside gene matches: 8. The CDR3 loop spans 16 amino acids. CDR3 residues: CASKLQGSAYNSPLHF. CDR3 in DNA: TGTGCCAGCAAGCTACAGGGGTCCGCCTATAATTCACCCCTCCACTTT.

The gene calls are TRBV5-6 and TRBJ1-2, with no clear D. CDR1 and CDR2 from the germline V gene are SGHDT and YYEEEE. V lost 3 bases and J 3 bases, leaving 6 bases between the germline ends. The CDR3 has 12 residues. CDR3 nucleotide sequence: TGTGCCAGCAGCTCGGGAGACTATGGCTACACCTTC. It yields the protein CASSSGDYGYTF.

This sequence joins TRBV11-3 and TRBJ2-1; TRBD1 matches at 7 bases. J lost 5 bases, V lost 5 bases, and 6 bases had no gene match. The CDR3 totals 14 residues. Germline-derived CDR1 and CDR2 are SGHNT and YENEEA. CDR3 sequence reads: CASSHRDSNNEQFF. CDR3 coding DNA: TGTGCCAGCAGCCACCGGGACAGCAACAATGAGCAGTTCTTC. Full variable domain (remainder filled in from reference TRBV11-3 and TRBJ2-1): EAGVVQSPRYKIIEKKQPVAFWCNPISGHNTLYWYLQNLGQGPELLIRYENEEAVDDSQLPKDRFSAERLKGVDSTLKIQPAELGDSAVYLCASSHRDSNNEQFFGPGTRLTVL.

The chain combines TRBV5-1 with TRBJ1-4, with D possibly matching TRBD1 (5 bases). Trimming cost V 6 bases and J 5 bases, with 14 bases left between them. The CDR3 has 14 amino acids. From germline, CDR1 is SGHRS and CDR2 YFSETQ. CDR3 DNA sequence: TGCGCCAGCAATTTCGGGACTGAGAATGAAAAACTGTTTTTT. It specifies CASNFGTENEKLFF.

The chain combines TRBV25-1 with TRBJ2-1; 9 nucleotides align to TRBD2. The length of the CDR3 is 15 residues. The trim removed 8 bases at V and 2 bases at J, leaving 7 bases unmatched. Germline loops: CDR1 MGHDK, CDR2 SYGVNS. CDR3 DNA sequence: TGTGCCAGCTCTATAGCGGGGGACACCTACAATGAGCAGTTCTTC. Translation gives CASSIAGDTYNEQFF. Supplemented by reference TRBV25-1 and TRBJ2-1, the full variable domain reads EADIYQTPRYLVIGTGKKITLECSQTMGHDKMYWYQQDPGMELHLIHYSYGVNSTEKGDLSSESTVSRIRTEHFPLTLESARPSHTSQYLCASSIAGDTYNEQFFGPGTRLTVL.

The gene calls are TRBV11-2 and TRBJ1-1, with no clear D. The CDR3 spans 15 residues. Germline V lookup: CDR1 SGHAT, CDR2 FQNNGV. V was pared by 3 bases and J by 2 bases, with 13 bases between. The CDR3 loop is CASSFWPRGNTEAFF. DNA for the CDR3: TGTGCCAGCAGCTTCTGGCCTCGGGGTAACACTGAAGCTTTCTTT.

Comment on this clone: The sample has other DNA sequences that encode this CDR3 too. This sequence joins TRBV9 and TRBJ1-5; possible D gene TRBD1, 5 bases. CDR3 length: 14 amino acids. Trimming cost V 0 bases and J 6 bases, with 10 bases left between them. Per the germline V gene, CDR1 is SGDLS and CDR2 is YYNGEE. CDR3 sequence (DNA): TGTGCCAGCAGCGTAGACGCCGGGGGTCAGCCCCAGCATTTT. Residues: CASSVDAGGQPQHF. The variable domain in full, with the rest retrieved from reference TRBV9 and TRBJ1-5, is DSGVTQTPKHLITATGQRVTLRCSPRSGDLSVYWYQQSLDQGLQFLIQYYNGEERAKGNILERFSAQQFPDLHSELNLSSLELGDSALYFCASSVDAGGQPQHFGDGTRLSIL.